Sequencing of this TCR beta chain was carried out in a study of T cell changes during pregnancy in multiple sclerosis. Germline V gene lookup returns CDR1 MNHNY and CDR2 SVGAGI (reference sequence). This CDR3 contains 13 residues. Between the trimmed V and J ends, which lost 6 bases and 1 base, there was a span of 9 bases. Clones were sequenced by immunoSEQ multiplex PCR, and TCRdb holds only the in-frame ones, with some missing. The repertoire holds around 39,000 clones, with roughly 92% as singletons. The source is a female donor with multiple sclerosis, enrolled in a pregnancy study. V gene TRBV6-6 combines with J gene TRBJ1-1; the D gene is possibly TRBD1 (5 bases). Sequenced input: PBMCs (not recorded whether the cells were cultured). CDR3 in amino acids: CASRIQGNTEAFF. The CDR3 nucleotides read TGTGCCAGCAGGATCCAGGGGAACACTGAAGCTTTCTTT.